This T cell receptor (beta chain) was identified in a study of T cell responses to AZD1222 COVID-19 vaccine. Here immunoSEQ multiplex PCR was the method, and the copy in TCRdb shows in-frame clones only, minus some. The profile shows just under 150,000 clones, around nine tenths of them singletons. For this clone: Its target is not known.

Findings and limits, study-wide: Repertoire sampling occurred only after the peak T cell response. Baseline seropositivity occurred in only a handful of AZD1222 recipients. Elevations in Spike-specific TCR breadth and depth followed administration of two AZD1222 doses.

Germline V gene lookup returns CDR1 SGHAT and CDR2 FQNNGV. The CDR3 length is 15 residues. Trimming took off 2 bases at V and 0 bases at J, with 8 bases between the two ends. The receptor was isolated from an adult who received the AZD1222 COVID-19 vaccine. The J gene is TRBJ1-3, the V gene TRBV11-2, with no clear D. The sequencing here drew on peripheral blood, taken 28 days after the second AZD1222 dose. CDR3 in DNA: TGTGCCAGCAGCTTAACGGGAGACTCTGGAAACACCATATATTTT. Its translation is CASSLTGDSGNTIYF.